Listed below are T cell receptor beta chains from one sample, sequenced in a study of cytomegalovirus exposure and HLA in healthy donors. The data were produced by immunoSEQ multiplex PCR, yet TCRdb's version contains in-frame clones alone and is incomplete. This sample has 200,000 to 250,000 clones, with about 81% found just once. What was sequenced was PBMCs. Receptor source: a middle-aged woman in good health and CMV-seronegative. Both conserved end residues are part of each CDR3. D genes are given only for firm matches. Some rows have no size entry. The others give once, few or many, or a class for an expanded clone.

abundance | d_gene | j_gene | v_gene | CDR3aa | CDR3nt
NA | NA | TRBJ1-4 | TRBV10-2 | CASSEGGGGEKLFF | TGCGCCAGCAGTGAGGGGGGCGGAGGTGAAAAACTGTTTTTT
NA | TRBD1 | TRBJ1-4 | TRBV2 | CASSVTDRGEKLFF | TGTGCCAGCAGTGTAACGGACAGGGGTGAAAAACTGTTTTTT
NA | TRBD1 | TRBJ1-1 | TRBV27 | CASSPRTGEDTEAFF | TGTGCCAGCAGTCCCCGGACAGGGGAGGACACTGAAGCTTTCTTT
NA | NA | TRBJ1-4 | TRBV5-1 | CASSWATGQNEKLFF | TGCGCCAGCAGCTGGGCGACAGGTCAAAATGAAAAACTGTTTTTT
NA | TRBD2 | TRBJ2-1 | TRBV5-3 | CARSRKPAGGVDEQFF | TGTGCCAGAAGCCGAAAACCAGCGGGAGGAGTAGATGAGCAGTTCTTC
NA | NA | TRBJ1-5 | TRBV2 | CASAADTIDSNQPQHF | TGTGCCAGCGCGGCGGACACGATAGATAGCAATCAGCCCCAGCATTTT
NA | NA | TRBJ1-1 | TRBV9 | CASKKADTEAFF | TGTGCCAGCAAGAAGGCGGACACTGAAGCTTTCTTT
NA | NA | TRBJ2-2 | TRBV29-1 | CSVDGTKIPRGELFF | TGCAGCGTTGATGGGACAAAAATCCCCCGCGGGGAGCTGTTTTTT
NA | TRBD1 | TRBJ1-2 | TRBV6-5 | CASSYRTGWAYGYTF | TGTGCCAGCAGTTACAGGACAGGGTGGGCCTATGGCTACACCTTC
NA | TRBD2 | TRBJ2-3 | TRBV7-3 | CASSRSGISTDTQYF | TGTGCCAGCAGTCGTAGCGGGATCAGCACAGATACGCAGTATTTT
few | TRBD2 | TRBJ2-7 | TRBV27 | CASSRPGLTSEQYF | TGTGCCAGTTCACGACCGGGACTAACATCAGAGCAGTACTTC
NA | NA | TRBJ1-2 | TRBV19 | CASSIEGGPGYTF | TGTGCCAGTAGTATAGAGGGAGGACCGGGCTACACCTTC
few | TRBD2 | TRBJ2-3 | TRBV5-1 | CASSSLAGVLDTQYF | TGCGCCAGCAGCTCACTAGCGGGAGTTTTAGATACGCAGTATTTT
NA | TRBD2 | TRBJ2-7 | TRBV4-1 | CASSLLGTSGSREQYF | TGCGCCAGCAGCCTTCTAGGGACTAGCGGGAGCCGGGAGCAGTACTTC
NA | NA | TRBJ1-4 | TRBV2 | CASSDRGTNGEKLFF | TGTGCCAGCAGCGACCGGGGGACTAATGGGGAAAAACTGTTTTTT
few | TRBD1 | TRBJ2-5 | TRBV15 | CATSVTGGTETQYF | TGTGCCACCTCGGTGACAGGGGGCACGGAGACCCAGTACTTC
NA | TRBD1 | TRBJ2-3 | TRBV7-9 | CASSRKGGPGSPDTQYF | TGTGCCAGCAGCCGTAAAGGGGGCCCCGGATCCCCTGATACGCAGTATTTT
NA | TRBD1 | TRBJ1-5 | TRBV5-5 | CASSRDRVDQPQHF | TGTGCCAGCAGCCGGGACAGGGTCGATCAGCCCCAGCATTTT
NA | NA | TRBJ2-5 | TRBV29-1 | CSVEGGIGETQYF | TGCAGCGTTGAAGGCGGGATTGGGGAGACCCAGTACTTC
NA | TRBD1 | TRBJ1-2 | TRBV29-1 | CSVKDRVGVNYGYTF | TGCAGCGTCAAGGACAGGGTTGGGGTTAACTATGGCTACACCTTC
NA | TRBD1 | TRBJ2-3 | TRBV19 | CASSKPGTGDTQYF | TGTGCCAGTAGTAAACCAGGGACAGGAGATACGCAGTATTTT
NA | TRBD2 | TRBJ2-5 | TRBV2 | CASSLRSSGAQETQYF | TGTGCCAGCAGCCTCCGATCTAGCGGGGCACAAGAGACCCAGTACTTC
NA | NA | TRBJ1-1 | TRBV6-5 | CASSSRGVNTEAFF | TGTGCCAGCAGCTCACGGGGAGTGAACACTGAAGCTTTCTTT
few | TRBD2 | TRBJ2-1 | TRBV7-3 | CASSPIGGRDYNEQFF | TGTGCCAGCAGCCCCATTGGCGGGAGGGACTACAATGAGCAGTTCTTC
NA | NA | TRBJ1-5 | TRBV21-1 | CASSKRKQDSNQPQHF | TGTGCCAGCAGCAAAAGGAAACAGGATAGCAATCAGCCCCAGCATTTT
NA | TRBD1 | TRBJ2-7 | TRBV2 | CASRQGASREQYF | TGTGCCAGCAGGCAGGGGGCATCACGCGAGCAGTACTTC
NA | TRBD2 | TRBJ2-7 | TRBV28 | CASSLVAGFAGEQYF | TGTGCCAGCAGTTTAGTAGCGGGGTTCGCAGGCGAGCAGTACTTC
NA | NA | TRBJ2-3 | TRBV19 | CASSIVSTAGGLEDTQYF | TGTGCCAGTAGTATAGTAAGTACGGCAGGGGGACTGGAGGATACGCAGTATTTT
NA | TRBD1 | TRBJ2-7 | TRBV6-1 | CASSGTGVAYEQYF | TGTGCCAGCAGTGGGACAGGAGTCGCCTACGAGCAGTACTTC